This T cell receptor beta chain originates from a study of control samples from healthy donors and cancer patients. Here immunoSEQ multiplex PCR was the method, and the copy in TCRdb shows in-frame clones only, minus some. The data show over 70,000 clones, roughly 91% seen once. Germline loops: CDR1 MRHNA, CDR2 SNTAGT. The CDR3 sequence is 15 residues long. The V and J ends lost 4 bases and 7 bases respectively, with 17 bases between them. The TCR sequence derives from a woman aged 45-65 years with colorectal cancer. This rearrangement joins TRBV6-4 to TRBJ2-1, with D possibly TRBD1 on 5 matching bases. The sample was PBMCs. In nucleotides, the CDR3 is TGTGCCAGCAGTGCTTATCAGGGTTCTGGTAATGAGCAGTTCTTC. This translates into CASSAYQGSGNEQFF.